This record concerns one T cell receptor (beta chain) sequence. This clonotype occurred a few times. Its antigen specificity is not known. No clone much larger than this one lies a single base away; base qualities are absent. A patient counted as having stable Graves' hyperthyroidism if no progression to ophthalmopathy occurred over 18 months of follow-up. The hyperthyroidism patients were between 18 and 65 years old and newly diagnosed, with a disease duration of less than 2 months. Exclusion was applied to patients with uncontrolled infections, other autoimmune diseases, pregnancy or lactation. Diagnoses relied on clinical symptoms, serum thyroxine and TRAb, thyroid ultrasound and orbital computed tomography. PBMCs were isolated from about 9 ml of fresh peripheral blood by Ficoll-Paque density gradient centrifugation. Trizol reagent was used to extract total RNA, and RNA quality was then checked on an Agilent 2100 Bioanalyzer.

These data belong to a study of T cells in Graves' hyperthyroidism and ophthalmopathy (dated by TCRdb to between 2017 and 2020). Study-level background: Peripheral blood was collected at initial diagnosis, before any treatment. To identify distinguishing TCR V-J signatures, a discovery cohort of 100 or so patients was used, comprising some 45 with Graves' ophthalmopathy and around 60 with stable Graves' hyperthyroidism. An independent validation cohort of around 19 hyperthyroidism patients and about 16 patients who later progressed to ophthalmopathy tested prospective prediction of ophthalmopathy. The 90 to 100 discovery patients were randomly split 7:3 into training and test sets. In addition, the study compared T-cell repertoires in thyroid tissue and in blood from about six Graves' hyperthyroidism patients. Once sampling was done, hyperthyroidism patients were given methimazole at a starting dose of 30 mg daily, whereas ophthalmopathy patients were given high-dose intravenous methylprednisolone. The paper reports TCR Vbeta CDR3 sequencing of 135 peripheral blood samples: some 41 ophthalmopathy, 70 to 85 hyperthyroidism and 17 progressor patients.

What the research found in general, with its limitations: Most expanded thyroid clonotypes (frequency above 0.001) were also found in blood, which suggests that blood repertoires may mirror thyroid immune responses. A model built on a 13 V-J signature distinguished ophthalmopathy from stable hyperthyroidism, reaching around 90% sensitivity and 81.08% specificity in cross-validation and 80%/75% in testing. No statistical method was used to fix the sample size in advance, and group allocation was not hidden from the investigators. During validation, the model predicted progression to ophthalmopathy a median of about 5.9 months ahead of onset, with more than 60% sensitivity and almost 75% specificity.

The germline V gene (reference sequence) sets CDR1 to SEHNR and CDR2 to FQNEAQ. V is cut by 6 bases and J by 0 bases, and the space between the germline ends is 9 bases. From its cysteine to its phenylalanine, the CDR3 spans 15 amino acids. Kept here is only the CDR3 DNA, which spans 45 bases and is read in frame from base 1. The TCR beta CDR3 regions were amplified from the RNA transcripts. The TCR CDR3 was subjected to a first round of RT-PCR using the HTBI primer set and the Qiagen OneStep RT-PCR kit. Libraries were constructed in a second round of multiplex PCR, after which size selection and purification were carried out. Libraries were sequenced paired-end with 100 bp reads on an Illumina HiSeq2000. Under the source paper's analysis protocol: SOAPnuke was used to process the raw data, removing reads that contained adapters or uncalled bases, had a mean Phred below 15, or lacked an exact match to the constant primer or identifier. High-quality paired reads were merged with COPE v1.2.5, and unique nucleotide sequences were defined as clonotypes. Clonotypes were aligned to IMGT TRBV, TRBD and TRBJ reference segments using MiTCR v1.1. The analysis was restricted to V-J combinations with a frequency above 0.0001, which together covered 99.2% of the repertoires. A TCS score was defined as the ratio between F50 (clonal expansion) and ExV (chaos), using BLOSUM62-based TCRdist between CDR3 peptides within each V-J. Welch's t-statistics and random forest reduced roughly 530 V-J features to about 12, which were used in a naive Bayes classifier (R e1071). TCRdb cleaned the public reads at Q25 with fastp, built clones with MiXCR and kept in-frame beta chains. Every entry covers one CDR3 protein and lists the most common genes and DNA from its rows. None of the V and J calls come from the authors' own analysis; TCRdb made them. The sample table shows about 570,000 distinct CDR3 sequences, and about 14% are seen once. The ten biggest clones cover about 15% of the sample.

Sequenced sample: blood. Recombination connected TRBV7-9 to TRBJ2-6; the D gene cannot be named for sure. The clonotype originates from a woman aged 40 to 49 with Graves' hyperthyroidism. The CDR3 reads CASSLSNSGANVLTF. The DNA sequence follows: TGTGCCAGCAGTCTCTCGAACTCTGGGGCCAACGTCCTGACTTTC.